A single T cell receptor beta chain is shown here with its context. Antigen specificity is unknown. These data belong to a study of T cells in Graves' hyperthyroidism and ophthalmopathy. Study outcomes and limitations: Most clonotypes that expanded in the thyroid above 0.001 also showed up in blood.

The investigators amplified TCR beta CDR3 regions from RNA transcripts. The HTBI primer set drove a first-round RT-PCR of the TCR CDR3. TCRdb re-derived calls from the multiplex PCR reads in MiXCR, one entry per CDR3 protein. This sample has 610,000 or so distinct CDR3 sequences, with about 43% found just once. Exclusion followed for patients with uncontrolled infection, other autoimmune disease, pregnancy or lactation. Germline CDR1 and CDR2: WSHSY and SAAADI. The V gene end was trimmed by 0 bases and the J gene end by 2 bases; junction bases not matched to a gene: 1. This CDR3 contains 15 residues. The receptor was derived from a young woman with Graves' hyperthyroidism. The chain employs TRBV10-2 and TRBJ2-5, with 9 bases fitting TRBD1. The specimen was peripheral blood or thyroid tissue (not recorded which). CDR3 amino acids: CASSESGQGQETQYF. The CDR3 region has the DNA TGCGCCAGCAGTGAGTCGGGACAGGGTCAAGAGACCCAGTACTTC.